This note documents a single TCR beta chain sequence. This CDR3 has 14 amino acids. Trimming shortened V by 4 bases and J by 5 bases, and 12 bases separated the two germline ends. The V gene's germline CDR1 is SGHDT and CDR2 YYEEEE. Clones were sequenced by immunoSEQ multiplex PCR, and TCRdb holds only the in-frame ones, with some missing. The repertoire holds around 2.3 million clones, with 90% to 97% as singletons. The data derive from a study of shared clonotypes between healthy human individuals. The study drew all its donors from Caucasian adults living in Nashville, Tennessee. This TCR came from a man younger than 35 in good health. The sample taken for sequencing was naive CD4+ T cells sorted from blood. Subset here: CD45RA+ positively selected. The genes are TRBV5-6 and TRBJ2-2; D remains ambiguous. The DNA for the CDR3 is TGTGCCAGCAGCATGCTGGAGCCGACCGGGGAGCTGTTTTTT. Amino acid sequence: CASSMLEPTGELFF.